The subject of this entry is one T cell receptor beta chain. This clonotype was seen a single time. Its cognate antigen has yet to be identified. The sample holds no much larger clone one base away, and base qualities are not on file. Sample treatment or condition, as interpreted from the label and publication: allogeneic hematopoietic cell transplantation with graft depleted of TCRalphabeta T cells and CD19 B cells. The transplant recipients were children given TCRalphabeta/CD19-depleted allogeneic hematopoietic cell grafts. Its CDR3 holds 15 amino acids, cysteine through phenylalanine. Here the CDR3 DNA is all that survives: 45 bases in frame from base 1. The germline V gene supplies CDR1 MGHRA and CDR2 YSYEKL. V was cut back by 2 bases and J by 2 bases, leaving a gap of 13 bases between them. This specimen comes from a study of T-cell reconstitution after alpha-beta-depleted transplantation in children (dated by TCRdb to 2015 to 2016). Regarding the complete study: Using TCR repertoire profiling, the study quantitatively followed how T-cell immune reconstitution unfolded in children after TCRalphabeta/CD19-depleted allogeneic hematopoietic cell transplantation.

Overall study results and their limits: The apparently early recovery of alphabetaT-cell counts about two months after transplant reportedly depended on only several hundred rapidly expanded clones that came from non-depleted graft cells. The high TCRbeta diversity at day 60 in some patients was ascribed to recipient T cells and intrathymic progenitors that had survived conditioning. Over the following months the frequencies of hyperexpanded clones went down, and after one year T-cell counts and TCRbeta diversity were mostly credited to newly produced T cells.

Library preparation employed PCR. Data came from an Illumina HiSeq 2500. TCR libraries were prepared with molecular barcoding, using unique molecular identifiers to normalize TCRbeta repertoire quantification. Starting from the raw public reads, TCRdb applied fastp trimming at Q25, assembled clones with MiXCR and retained in-frame beta chains. When rows share a CDR3 protein, they turn into one entry using the most common DNA and genes. The sample has 800,000 to 1,000,000 distinct CDR3 sequences on record, roughly 29% of them singletons. The ten largest clones add up to under 30% of the sample. Sequencing was performed on PBMCs, mostly from graft donor cells, taken 360 days after TCRalphabeta/CD19-depleted stem cell transplant. This receptor chain uses TRBV4-1 and TRBJ2-7, with TRBD2 perhaps the D gene, on 5 matching bases. This TCR came from a boy younger than two who had a stem cell transplant for SCID, so the T cells may come from the graft donor. The DNA sequence reads TGCGCCAGCAGCCAACCCGGGCTCGGGACCTACGAGCAGTACTTC. Protein translation: CASSQPGLGTYEQYF.